In its sample, the clone carrying this TCR beta chain was seen once. The entry originates in a study of T cell changes during pregnancy in multiple sclerosis. The V gene lost 3 bases and the J gene lost 8 bases, with 11 bases spanning the gap. CDR1 is SGHRS and CDR2 is YFSETQ in the germline V gene. There are 12 residues in the CDR3. The protocol was immunoSEQ multiplex PCR, while the TCRdb copy is restricted to in-frame clones and leaves out a portion. The data show more than 70,000 clones, 75% to 95% seen once. The receptor's source is a female donor with multiple sclerosis, enrolled in a pregnancy study. The chain couples TRBV5-1 to TRBJ1-2; D remains ambiguous. This sample comprised peripheral blood, obtained before pregnancy. The CDR3 DNA reads as TGCGCCAGCAGCTCCGGGAGGGAAGGCTACACCTTC. It codes for CASSSGREGYTF.